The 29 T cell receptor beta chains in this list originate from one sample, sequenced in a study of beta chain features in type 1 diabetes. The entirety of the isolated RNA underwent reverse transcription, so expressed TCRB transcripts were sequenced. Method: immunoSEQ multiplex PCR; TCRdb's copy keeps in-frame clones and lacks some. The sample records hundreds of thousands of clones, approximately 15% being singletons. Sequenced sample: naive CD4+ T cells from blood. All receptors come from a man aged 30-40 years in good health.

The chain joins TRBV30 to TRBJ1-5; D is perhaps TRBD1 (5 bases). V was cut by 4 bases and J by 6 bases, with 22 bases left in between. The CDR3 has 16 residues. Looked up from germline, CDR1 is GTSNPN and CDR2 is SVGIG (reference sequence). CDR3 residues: CAWTTRFGTAGQPQHF. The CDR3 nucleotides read TGTGCCTGGACAACTCGCTTTGGGACGGCGGGTCAGCCCCAGCATTTT. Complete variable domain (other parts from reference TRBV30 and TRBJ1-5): SQTIHQWPATLVQPVGSPLSLECTVEGTSNPNLYWYRQAAGRGLQLLFYSVGIGQISSEVPQNLSASRPQDRQFILSSKKLLLSDSGFYLCAWTTRFGTAGQPQHFGDGTRLSIL.

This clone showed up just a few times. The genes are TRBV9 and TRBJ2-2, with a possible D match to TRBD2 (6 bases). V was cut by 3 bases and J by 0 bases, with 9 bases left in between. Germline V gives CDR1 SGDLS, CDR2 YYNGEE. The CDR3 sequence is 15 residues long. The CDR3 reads CASSGASANTGELFF. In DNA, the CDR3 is TGTGCCAGCAGCGGGGCTAGCGCGAACACCGGGGAGCTGTTTTTT.

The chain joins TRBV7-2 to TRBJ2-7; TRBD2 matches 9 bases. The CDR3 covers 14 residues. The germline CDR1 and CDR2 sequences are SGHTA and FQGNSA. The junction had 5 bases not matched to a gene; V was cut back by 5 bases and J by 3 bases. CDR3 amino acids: CASSKTSGIYEQYV. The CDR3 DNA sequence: TGTGCCAGCAGCAAGACTAGCGGAATCTACGAGCAGTACGTC.

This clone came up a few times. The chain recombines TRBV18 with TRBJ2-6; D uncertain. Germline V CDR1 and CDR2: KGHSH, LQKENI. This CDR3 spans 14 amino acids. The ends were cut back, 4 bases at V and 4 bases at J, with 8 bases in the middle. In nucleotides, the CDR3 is TGTGCCAGCTCACGACAAGACGGGGCCAACGTCCTGACTTTC. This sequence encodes CASSRQDGANVLTF. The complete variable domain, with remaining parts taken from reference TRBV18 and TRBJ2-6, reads NAGVMQNPRHLVRRRGQEARLRCSPMKGHSHVYWYRQLPEEGLKFMVYLQKENIIDESGMPKERFSAEFPKEGPSILRIQQVVRGDSAAYFCASSRQDGANVLTFGAGSRLTVL.

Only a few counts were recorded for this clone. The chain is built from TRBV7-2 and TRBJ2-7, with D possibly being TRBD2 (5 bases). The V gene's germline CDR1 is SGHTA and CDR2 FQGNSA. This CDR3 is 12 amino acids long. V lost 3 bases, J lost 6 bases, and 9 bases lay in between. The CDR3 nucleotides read TGTGCCAGCAGCTTTTGGGCGGGCGAGCAGTACGTC. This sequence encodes CASSFWAGEQYV.

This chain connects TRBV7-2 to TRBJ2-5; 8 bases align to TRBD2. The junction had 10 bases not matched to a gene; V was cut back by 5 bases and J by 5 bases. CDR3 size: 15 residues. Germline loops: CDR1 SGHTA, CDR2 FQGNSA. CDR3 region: CASSPGGARRETQYF. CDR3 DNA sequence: TGTGCCAGCAGCCCGGGGGGGGCGAGACGGGAGACCCAGTACTTC.

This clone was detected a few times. CDR3 protein: CASSFPGLAGVGEQFF. CDR3 DNA: TGTGCCAGCAGCTTCCCGGGACTAGCGGGAGTTGGTGAGCAGTTCTTC. This chain uses TRBV11-3 with TRBJ2-1; 14 bases fit TRBD2. Per the germline V gene, CDR1 is SGHNT and CDR2 is YENEEA. With 3 bases clipped from V and 9 bases from J, the junction kept 7 bases outside the gene matches. The CDR3 extends over 16 amino acids.

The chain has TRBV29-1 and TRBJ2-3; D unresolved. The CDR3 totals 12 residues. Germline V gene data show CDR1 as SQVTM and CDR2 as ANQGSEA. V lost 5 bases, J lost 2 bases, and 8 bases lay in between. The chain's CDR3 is CSVRTNTDTQYF. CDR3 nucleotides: TGCAGCGTTCGTACAAACACAGATACGCAGTATTTT.

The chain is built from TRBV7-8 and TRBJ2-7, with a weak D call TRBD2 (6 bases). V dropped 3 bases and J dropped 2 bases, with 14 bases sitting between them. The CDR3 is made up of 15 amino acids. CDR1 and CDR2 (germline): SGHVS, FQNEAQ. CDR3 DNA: TGTGCCAGCAGCTTTTACAACCTAGCGCCCTACGAGCAGTACTTC. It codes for CASSFYNLAPYEQYF.

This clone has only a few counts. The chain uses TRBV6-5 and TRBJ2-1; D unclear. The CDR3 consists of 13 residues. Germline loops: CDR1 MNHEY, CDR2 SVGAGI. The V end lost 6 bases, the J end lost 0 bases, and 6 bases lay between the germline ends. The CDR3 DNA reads TGTGCCAGCAGCAATAGCTCCTACAATGAGCAGTTCTTC. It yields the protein CASSNSSYNEQFF.

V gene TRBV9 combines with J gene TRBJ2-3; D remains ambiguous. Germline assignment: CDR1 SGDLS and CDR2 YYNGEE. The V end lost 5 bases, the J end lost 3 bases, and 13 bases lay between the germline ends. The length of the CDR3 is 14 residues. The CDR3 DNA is TGTGCCAGCAGTCGTATCCCCATAACAGATACGCAGTATTTT. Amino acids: CASSRIPITDTQYF.

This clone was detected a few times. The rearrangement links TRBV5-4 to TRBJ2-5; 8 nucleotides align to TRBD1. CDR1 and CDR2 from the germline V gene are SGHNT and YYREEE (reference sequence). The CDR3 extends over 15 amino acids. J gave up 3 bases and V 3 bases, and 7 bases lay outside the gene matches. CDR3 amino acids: CASSSPGQAKETQYF. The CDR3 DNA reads TGTGCCAGCAGCTCCCCGGGACAGGCCAAAGAGACCCAGTACTTC.

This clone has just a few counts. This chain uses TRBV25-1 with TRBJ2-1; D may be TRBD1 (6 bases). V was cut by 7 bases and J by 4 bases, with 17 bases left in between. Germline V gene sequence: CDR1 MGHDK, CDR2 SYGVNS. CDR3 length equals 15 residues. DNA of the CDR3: TGTGCCAGCAAACCGCCGGGACACAAATACAATGAGCAGTTCTTC. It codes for CASKPPGHKYNEQFF.

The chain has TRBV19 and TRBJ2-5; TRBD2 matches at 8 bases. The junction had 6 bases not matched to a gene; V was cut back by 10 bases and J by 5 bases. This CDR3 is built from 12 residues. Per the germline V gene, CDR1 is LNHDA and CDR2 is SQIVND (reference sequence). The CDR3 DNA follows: TGTGCCACACTAGCGGCCGGGGAGACCCAGTACTTC. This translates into CATLAAGETQYF.

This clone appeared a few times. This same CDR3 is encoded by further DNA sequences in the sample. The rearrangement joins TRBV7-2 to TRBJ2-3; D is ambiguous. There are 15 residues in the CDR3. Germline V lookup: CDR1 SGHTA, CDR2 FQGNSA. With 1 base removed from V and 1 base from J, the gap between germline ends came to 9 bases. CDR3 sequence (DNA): TGTGCCAGCAGCTTAGGATCGGTTGGCACAGATACGCAGTATTTT. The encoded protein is CASSLGSVGTDTQYF.

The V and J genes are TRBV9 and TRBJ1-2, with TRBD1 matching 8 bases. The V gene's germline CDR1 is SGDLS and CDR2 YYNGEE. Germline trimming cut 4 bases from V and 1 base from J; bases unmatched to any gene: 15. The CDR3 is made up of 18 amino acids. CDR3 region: CASSRYKGSTGGNYGYTF. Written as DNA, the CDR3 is TGTGCCAGCAGCCGTTATAAAGGTAGTACAGGGGGTAACTATGGCTACACCTTC.

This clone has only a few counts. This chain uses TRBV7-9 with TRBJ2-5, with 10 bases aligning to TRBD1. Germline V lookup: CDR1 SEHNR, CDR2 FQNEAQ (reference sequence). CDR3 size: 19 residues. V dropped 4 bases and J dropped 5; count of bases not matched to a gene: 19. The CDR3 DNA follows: TGTGCCAGCAGCTCTCGAGCCCGCGGGACAGGGGACCGGGTGGAGACCCAGTACTTC. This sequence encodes CASSSRARGTGDRVETQYF. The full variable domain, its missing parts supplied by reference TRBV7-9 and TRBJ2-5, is DTGVSQNPRHKITKRGQNVTFRCDPISEHNRLYWYRQTLGQGPEFLTYFQNEAQLEKSRLLSDRFSAERPKGSFSTLEIQRTEQGDSAMYLCASSSRARGTGDRVETQYFGPGTRLLVL.

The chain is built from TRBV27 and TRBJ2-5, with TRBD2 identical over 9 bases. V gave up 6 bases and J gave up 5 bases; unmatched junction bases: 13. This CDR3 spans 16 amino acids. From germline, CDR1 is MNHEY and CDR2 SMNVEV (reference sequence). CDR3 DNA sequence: TGTGCCAGCAGGGGTATAGCGGGAGAGGTAGGGGAGACCCAGTACTTC. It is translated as CASRGIAGEVGETQYF.

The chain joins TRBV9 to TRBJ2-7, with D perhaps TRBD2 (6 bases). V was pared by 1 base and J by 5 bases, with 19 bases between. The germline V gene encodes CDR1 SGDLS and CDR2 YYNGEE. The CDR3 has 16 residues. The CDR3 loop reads CASSVIGSGGVDEQYF. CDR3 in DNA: TGTGCCAGCAGCGTAATCGGGAGCGGCGGGGTCGACGAGCAGTACTTC.

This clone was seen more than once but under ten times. CDR3 sequence (DNA): TGCAGCGGGGCGTTAACGGGTGAGGAGACCCAGTACTTC. It encodes CSGALTGEETQYF. The rearrangement joins TRBV29-1 to TRBJ2-5; D remains ambiguous. The CDR3 contains 13 residues. Between the trimmed V and J ends, which lost 7 bases and 5 bases, there was a span of 17 bases. Germline CDR1 SQVTM, CDR2 ANQGSEA. The full variable domain, completed using reference TRBV29-1 and TRBJ2-5, is SAVISQKPSRDICQRGTSLTIQCQVDSQVTMMFWYRQQPGQSLTLIATANQGSEATYESGFVIDKFPISRPNLTFSTLTVSNMSPEDSSIYLCSGALTGEETQYFGPGTRLLVL.

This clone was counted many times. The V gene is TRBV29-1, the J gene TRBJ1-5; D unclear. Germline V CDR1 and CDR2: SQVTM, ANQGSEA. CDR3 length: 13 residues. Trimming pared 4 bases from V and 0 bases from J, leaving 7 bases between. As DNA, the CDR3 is TGCAGCGTTGGTGTGTATAGCAATCAGCCCCAGCATTTT. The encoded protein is CSVGVYSNQPQHF.

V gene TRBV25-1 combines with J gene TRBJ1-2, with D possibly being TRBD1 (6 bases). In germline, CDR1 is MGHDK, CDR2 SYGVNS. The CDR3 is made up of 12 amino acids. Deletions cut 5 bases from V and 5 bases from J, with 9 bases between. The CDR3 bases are TGTGCCAGCAGTCAACAGGGATATGGCTACACCTTC. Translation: CASSQQGYGYTF.

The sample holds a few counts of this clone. CDR3 loop: CSVGLVVVSDTQYF. DNA for the CDR3: TGCAGCGTTGGATTGGTAGTGGTGTCTGATACGCAGTATTTT. This sequence joins TRBV29-1 and TRBJ2-3; unclear D gene. V lost 4 bases to trimming and J lost 6 bases, with 17 bases between them. The CDR3 contains 14 residues. Looked up from germline, CDR1 is SQVTM and CDR2 is ANQGSEA.

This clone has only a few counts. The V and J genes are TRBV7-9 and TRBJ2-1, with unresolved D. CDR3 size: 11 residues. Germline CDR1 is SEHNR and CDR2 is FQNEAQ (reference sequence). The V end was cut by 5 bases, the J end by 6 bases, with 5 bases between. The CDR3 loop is CASSEFNEQFF. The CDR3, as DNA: TGTGCCAGCAGCGAATTCAATGAGCAGTTCTTC. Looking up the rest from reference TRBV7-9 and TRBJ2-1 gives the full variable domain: DTGVSQNPRHKITKRGQNVTFRCDPISEHNRLYWYRQTLGQGPEFLTYFQNEAQLEKSRLLSDRFSAERPKGSFSTLEIQRTEQGDSAMYLCASSEFNEQFFGPGTRLTVL.

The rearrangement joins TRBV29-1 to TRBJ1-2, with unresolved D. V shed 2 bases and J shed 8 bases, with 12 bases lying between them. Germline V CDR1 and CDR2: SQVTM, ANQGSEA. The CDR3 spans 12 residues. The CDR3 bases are TGCAGCGTTGAATCGGCAGTCCCGGGCTACACCTTC. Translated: CSVESAVPGYTF. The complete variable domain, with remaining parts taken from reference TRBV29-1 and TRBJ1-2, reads SAVISQKPSRDICQRGTSLTIQCQVDSQVTMMFWYRQQPGQSLTLIATANQGSEATYESGFVIDKFPISRPNLTFSTLTVSNMSPEDSSIYLCSVESAVPGYTFGSGTRLTVV.

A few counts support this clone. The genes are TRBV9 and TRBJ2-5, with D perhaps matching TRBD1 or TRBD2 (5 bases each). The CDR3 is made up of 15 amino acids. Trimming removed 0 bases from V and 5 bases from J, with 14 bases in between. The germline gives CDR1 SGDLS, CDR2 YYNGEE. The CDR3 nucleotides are TGTGCCAGCAGCGTAGCGCCAGGGTGGAGGGAGACCCAGTACTTC. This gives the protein CASSVAPGWRETQYF.

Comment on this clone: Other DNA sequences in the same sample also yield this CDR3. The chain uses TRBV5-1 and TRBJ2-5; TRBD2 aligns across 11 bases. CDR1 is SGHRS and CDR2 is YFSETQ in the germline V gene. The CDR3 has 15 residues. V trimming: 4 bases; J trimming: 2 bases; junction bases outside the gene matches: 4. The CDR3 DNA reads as TGCGCCAGCAGCACAGGGACTAGCGGTCAAGAGACCCAGTACTTC. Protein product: CASSTGTSGQETQYF.

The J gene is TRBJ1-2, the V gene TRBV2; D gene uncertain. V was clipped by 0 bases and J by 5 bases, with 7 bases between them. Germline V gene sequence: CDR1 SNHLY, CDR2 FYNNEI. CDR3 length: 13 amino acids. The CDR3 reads CASSEAGKYGYTF. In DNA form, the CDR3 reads TGTGCCAGCAGTGAAGCAGGGAAATATGGCTACACCTTC.

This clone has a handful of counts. The CDR3, as DNA: TGTGCCAGCAGGGGAGGGGGCGGCTACACCTTC. The encoded protein is CASRGGGGYTF. The V and J genes are TRBV6-5 and TRBJ1-2, with 7 bases that match TRBD1. This CDR3 contains 11 residues. After removal of 6 bases from V and 8 bases from J, the junction contained 3 bases not matched to a gene. The V gene's germline CDR1 is MNHEY and CDR2 SVGAGI.